The 10 T cell receptor beta chains reported below all come from one sample, sequenced in a study of cytomegalovirus exposure and HLA in healthy donors. PCR amplification relied on 60 Vbeta primers (plus 13 Jbeta primers). Profiling relied on immunoSEQ multiplex PCR, and the TCRdb table lists in-frame clones only, not all of them. Its table records about 160,000 clones. The sequencing sample was made of PBMCs. These receptors all stem from a man younger than 40 in good health and CMV-seronegative.

The chain employs TRBV11-2 and TRBJ1-3; 7 positions match TRBD1. The CDR3 is made up of 15 amino acids. With 1 base clipped from V and 4 bases from J, the junction kept 4 bases outside the gene matches. The germline gives CDR1 SGHAT, CDR2 FQNNGV. The CDR3 coding sequence is TGTGCCAGCAGCTTAGGACAGGGCGACGGAAACACCATATATTTT. Residues: CASSLGQGDGNTIYF.

The chain joins TRBV7-3 to TRBJ1-2, with 11 bases aligning to TRBD1. Germline V gene lookup returns CDR1 SGHTA and CDR2 FQGTGA. The CDR3 is made up of 16 amino acids. V was clipped by 1 base and J by 6 bases; unmatched bases: 7. As DNA, the CDR3 is TGTGCCAGCAGCTTAAGAGGGACAGGGGGGAATCATGGCTACACCTTC. Residues: CASSLRGTGGNHGYTF. The variable domain in full, completed from reference TRBV7-3 and TRBJ1-2, reads GAGVSQTPSNKVTEKGKYVELRCDPISGHTALYWYRQSLGQGPEFLIYFQGTGAADDSGLPNDRFFAVRPEGSVSTLKIQRTERGDSAVYLCASSLRGTGGNHGYTFGSGTRLTVV.

V gene TRBV6-5 combines with J gene TRBJ2-7; TRBD1 aligns across 8 bases. This CDR3 has 15 amino acids. Germline V gene sequence: CDR1 MNHEY, CDR2 SVGAGI. The ends lost 5 bases at V and 4 bases at J; junction bases unmatched: 10. The CDR3 DNA reads TGTGCCAGCAGTGTGTACGGGACAGGAGGTTACGAGCAGTACTTC. Translating it yields CASSVYGTGGYEQYF.

The genes are TRBV28 and TRBJ2-7; D is unclear. The CDR3 runs 15 residues. Trimming cost V 1 base and J 7 bases, with 17 bases left between them. From germline, CDR1 is MDHEN and CDR2 SYDVKM. The CDR3 here is CASSLYTGTTREQYF. The CDR3 coding sequence is TGTGCCAGCAGTTTATATACGGGTACTACGAGGGAGCAGTACTTC.

V usage is TRBV29-1 and J usage is TRBJ2-7; TRBD1 is a possible D gene (5 bases). CDR1 SQVTM and CDR2 ANQGSEA come from the germline V gene. Trimming took 7 bases from V and 3 from J, leaving 19 bases between them. The CDR3 has 14 amino acids. Here the CDR3 reads CSAGLQGSDYEQYF. CDR3 bases: TGCAGCGCGGGCCTCCAGGGATCGGACTACGAGCAGTACTTC.

The chain carries TRBV29-1 and TRBJ2-5; 11 bases align to TRBD1. Near its end, the DNA agrees better with TRBJ2-7, so the J call may be wrong. The germline V gene has CDR1 SQVTM and CDR2 ANQGSEA. CDR3 size: 15 residues. The CDR3 DNA follows: TGCAGCGTCCTTTTCCGGACAGGGGGCCGATACGAGCAGTACTTC. This translates into CSVLFRTGGRYEQYF.

The J gene is TRBJ2-1, the V gene TRBV19; 7 bases are shared with TRBD2. Losses at the gene ends were 3 bases for V and 9 bases for J; bases not matched to a gene: 8. CDR1 LNHDA and CDR2 SQIVND come from the germline V gene (reference sequence). This CDR3 region has 14 residues. The CDR3 nucleotides read TGTGCCAGTAGTATTCACGCGGGAGATATTGAGCAGTTCTTC. Amino acids: CASSIHAGDIEQFF.

The rearrangement joins TRBV5-5 to TRBJ2-5; the match to TRBD1 covers 9 bases. From germline, CDR1 is SGHKS and CDR2 YYEKEE (reference sequence). The J segment lost 2 bases and the V segment lost 4 bases, leaving 9 bases of the junction unmatched. The CDR3 extends over 16 amino acids. The CDR3 region has the DNA TGTGCCAGCAGCCCCCCCGGACAGGGGAAACAAGAGACCCAGTACTTC. It specifies CASSPPGQGKQETQYF.

The rearrangement links TRBV28 to TRBJ2-5; D perhaps matches TRBD2 (6 bases). V shed 5 bases and J shed 2 bases, with 9 bases lying between them. CDR1 MDHEN and CDR2 SYDVKM come from the germline V gene. The CDR3 has 13 residues. The CDR3 nucleotides are TGTGCCAGCAGTACTGGAGGGCAAGAGACCCAGTACTTC. It yields the protein CASSTGGQETQYF.

The chain couples TRBV28 to TRBJ1-2; D gene uncertain. This CDR3 is 12 amino acids long. Trimming took 5 bases from V and 6 from J, leaving 10 bases between them. Germline V gene lookup returns CDR1 MDHEN and CDR2 SYDVKM. This CDR3 is CASSQRRDGYTF. CDR3 nucleotide sequence: TGTGCCAGCAGTCAAAGACGGGATGGCTACACCTTC.